This T cell receptor (beta chain) was obtained from a study of blood T cell repertoires in COVID-19. Study background: From T cells, B-cell-depleted T cells, or PBMCs came the material, which was cDNA or gDNA.

The germline CDR1 and CDR2 sequences are MNHEY and SVGAGI. This CDR3 region has 15 residues. V shed 7 bases, J shed 10 bases, and the junction held 13 bases outside the gene matches. The study drew participants aged 18 to 89 years from fewer than 30 US areas. Here immunoSEQ multiplex PCR was the method, and the copy in TCRdb shows in-frame clones only, minus some. Of just over 80,000 clones in the sample, more than 85% were seen once. This clonotype originated in a woman aged 45-65 years with acute COVID-19. The chain couples TRBV6-5 to TRBJ1-6; TRBD1 aligns across 7 bases. Sequencing was performed on PBMCs or T cells enriched from blood (not recorded which). The CDR3 here is CASTSQGTVSSPLHF. For the CDR3, the DNA is TGTGCCAGCACCTCGCAAGGGACAGTGTCCTCACCCCTCCACTTT.